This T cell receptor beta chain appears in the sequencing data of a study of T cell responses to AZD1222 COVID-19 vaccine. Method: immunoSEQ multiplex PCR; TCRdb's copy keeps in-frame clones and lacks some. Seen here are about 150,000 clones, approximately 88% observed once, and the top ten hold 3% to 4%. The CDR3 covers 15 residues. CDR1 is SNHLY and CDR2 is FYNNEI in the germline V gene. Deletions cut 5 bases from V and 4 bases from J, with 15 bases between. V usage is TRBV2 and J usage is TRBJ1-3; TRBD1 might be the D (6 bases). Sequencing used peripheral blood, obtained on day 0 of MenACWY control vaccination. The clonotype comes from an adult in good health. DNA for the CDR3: TGTGCCAGCAGTCGAACAGGGACGAGAGGAAACACCATATATTTT. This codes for CASSRTGTRGNTIYF.